Detailed here is one T cell receptor (beta chain). Its antigen is not identified. This record belongs to a study of PD-L1 blockade in urothelial cancer. Turning to the study itself: Between 0 and 3 prior chemotherapy regimens had been given to patients. The median number of T cells present in blood samples was under 150,000. General study results and limits: Below-median pretreatment blood TCR clonality was associated with improved progression-free and overall survival.

The CDR3 runs 13 residues. Trimming cost V 5 bases and J 8 bases, with 14 bases left between them. Germline V CDR1 and CDR2: SEHNR, FQNEAQ (reference sequence). The time point: pretreatment peripheral blood. Per patient, between 1 and 8 samples were collected at pretreatment and on-treatment time points. Clones were sequenced by immunoSEQ multiplex PCR, and TCRdb holds only the in-frame ones, with some missing. This sample has 90,000 or so clones; 90% occur once, and the top ten carry under 2%. Sequenced here: PBMCs, sampled around atezolizumab (anti-PD-L1) treatment. This clonotype was sampled from a man in his 60s with urothelial cancer. This chain uses TRBV7-9 with TRBJ2-3; D uncertain. The CDR3: CASSPPAAVTQYF. Here the CDR3 DNA reads TGTGCCAGCAGCCCGCCCGCGGCCGTTACGCAGTATTTT.